This T cell receptor beta chain was captured in a study of CD8 T cells in ankylosing spondylitis. Per the germline V gene, CDR1 is GTSNPN and CDR2 is SVGIG (reference sequence). There are 12 residues in the CDR3. V was cut by 5 bases and J by 4 bases, with 11 bases left in between. TCRdb re-analysed the 5' RACE reads in MiXCR, keeping a single row per CDR3 protein. This sample has 25,000 to 35,000 distinct CDR3 sequences, with 7.2% found just once. Study-level results: CD8+ cells made up the disease-linked clones, which were relatively rare in peripheral blood. The study looked at matched synovial fluid samples from ankylosing spondylitis patients. Disease-linked clones were reported to be significantly enriched there. A motif in TCR beta, a set of eight highly homologous variants, appeared characteristic of ankylosing spondylitis blood.

Regarding this clonotype: Antigen unknown.

The receptor was derived from a male donor with ankylosing spondylitis or in good health (not recorded which). Sequenced input: blood, either unsorted or a sorted T cell fraction (not recorded which). This rearrangement joins TRBV30 to TRBJ1-2, with TRBD1 as a possible D gene (6 bases). Here the CDR3 reads CAWGQGTYGYTF. CDR3 bases: TGTGCCTGGGGCCAGGGGACCTATGGCTACACCTTC.